This TCR beta chain was found in a study of blood T cell repertoires in COVID-19. On the study more broadly: In each case, the material was cDNA or gDNA derived from T cells, B-cell-depleted T cells, or PBMCs.

Per the germline V gene, CDR1 is KGHSH and CDR2 is LQKENI. The CDR3 loop spans 16 amino acids. V lost 3 bases and J lost 1; bases outside the gene matches: 4. Individuals drawn from approximately 26 US areas were roughly 18 to 89 years old. Membership in each cohort depended on participant-reported clinical history. Original data processing: Reference gene primer amplification in the assay estimated nucleated cell counts. Clones were read by immunoSEQ multiplex PCR, and TCRdb kept only the in-frame ones, dropping some. The V and J calls and clone size were taken over from that table, and D and trimming were inferred from the DNA. The sample contains about 190,000 clones, approximately 84% of which appear only once.

The source material was PBMCs or T cells enriched from blood (not recorded which). The chain links TRBV18 to TRBJ1-3; 9 nucleotides align to TRBD1. This TCR was recovered from a woman in her 30s who had recovered from COVID-19. Here the CDR3 DNA reads TGTGCCAGCTCACCCTGGGACAGGGCTTCTGGAAACACCATATATTTT. Translating it yields CASSPWDRASGNTIYF.